The present entry profiles one T cell receptor beta chain with its context. Generated by immunoSEQ multiplex PCR, the TCRdb table keeps only in-frame clones and is missing some. The sample consists of roughly 150,000 clones, about 85% of them appearing once. The record originates from a study of blood T cell repertoires in COVID-19. The germline gives CDR1 MGHDK, CDR2 SYGVNS. This CDR3 region has 13 residues. Trimming took off 8 bases at V and 6 bases at J, with 14 bases between the two ends. Sequenced material: peripheral blood. This chain links TRBV25-1 with TRBJ1-5; D might be TRBD1 (5 bases). The clonotype originates from a woman of 80 years or more with COVID-19, enrolled during active disease. The CDR3 loop reads CASSDSKIQPQHF. The CDR3 DNA sequence: TGTGCCAGCTCAGACAGTAAAATTCAGCCCCAGCATTTT.